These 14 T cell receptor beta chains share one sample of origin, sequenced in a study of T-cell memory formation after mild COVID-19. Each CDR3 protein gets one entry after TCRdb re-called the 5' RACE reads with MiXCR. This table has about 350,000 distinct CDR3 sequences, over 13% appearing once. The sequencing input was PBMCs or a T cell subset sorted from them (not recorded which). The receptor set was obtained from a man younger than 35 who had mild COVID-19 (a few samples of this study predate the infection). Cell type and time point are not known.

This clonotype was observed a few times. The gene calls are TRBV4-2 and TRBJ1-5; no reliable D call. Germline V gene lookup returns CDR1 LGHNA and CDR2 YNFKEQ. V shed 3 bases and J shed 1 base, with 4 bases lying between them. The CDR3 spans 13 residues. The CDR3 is CASSHSSNQPQHF. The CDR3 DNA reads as TGTGCCAGCAGCCATTCAAGCAATCAGCCCCAGCATTTT.

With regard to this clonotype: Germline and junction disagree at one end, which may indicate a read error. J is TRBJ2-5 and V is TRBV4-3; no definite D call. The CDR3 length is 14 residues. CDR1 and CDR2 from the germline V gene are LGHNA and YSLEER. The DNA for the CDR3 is TGCTCCAGCAGCCAAGAGCCCAGAATGGAGACCCAGTACTTC. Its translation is CSSSQEPRMETQYF.

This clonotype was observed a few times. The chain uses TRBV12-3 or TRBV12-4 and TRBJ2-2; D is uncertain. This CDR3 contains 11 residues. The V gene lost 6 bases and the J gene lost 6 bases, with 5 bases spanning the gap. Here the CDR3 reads CASRVAGELFF. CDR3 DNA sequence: TGTGCCAGCAGGGTGGCCGGGGAGCTGTTTTTT.

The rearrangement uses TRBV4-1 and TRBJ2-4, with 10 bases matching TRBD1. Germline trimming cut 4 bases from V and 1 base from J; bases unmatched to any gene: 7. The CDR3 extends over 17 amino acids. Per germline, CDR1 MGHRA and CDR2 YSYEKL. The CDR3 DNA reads TGCGCCAGCAGCCCCGTGGGACAGGGGACGGCCAAAAACATTCAGTACTTC. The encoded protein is CASSPVGQGTAKNIQYF.

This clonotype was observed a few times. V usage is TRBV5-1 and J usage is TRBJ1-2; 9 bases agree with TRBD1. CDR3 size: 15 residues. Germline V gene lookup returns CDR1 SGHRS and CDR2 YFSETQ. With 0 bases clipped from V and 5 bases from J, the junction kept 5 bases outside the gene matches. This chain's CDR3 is CASSLEQGAGYGYTF. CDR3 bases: TGCGCCAGCAGCTTGGAACAGGGGGCCGGTTATGGCTACACCTTC.

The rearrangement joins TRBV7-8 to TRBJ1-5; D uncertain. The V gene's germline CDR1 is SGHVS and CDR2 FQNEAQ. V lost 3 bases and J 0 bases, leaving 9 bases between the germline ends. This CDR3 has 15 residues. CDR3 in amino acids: CASSLLGYSNQPQHF. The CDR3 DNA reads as TGTGCCAGCAGCTTGCTCGGGTATAGCAATCAGCCCCAGCATTTT.

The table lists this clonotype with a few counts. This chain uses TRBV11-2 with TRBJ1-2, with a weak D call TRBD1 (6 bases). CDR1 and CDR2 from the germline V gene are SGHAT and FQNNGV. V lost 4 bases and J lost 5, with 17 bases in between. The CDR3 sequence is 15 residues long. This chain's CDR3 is CASSYGTGGQYGYTF. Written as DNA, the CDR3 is TGTGCCAGCAGCTATGGGACGGGGGGGCAGTATGGCTACACCTTC.

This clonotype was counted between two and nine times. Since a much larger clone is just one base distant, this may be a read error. CDR3 region: CASRRDYGYTF. CDR3 DNA sequence: TGTGCCAGCAGAAGGGACTATGGCTACACCTTC. The genes are TRBV9 and TRBJ1-2; D call uncertain. Trimming cost V 5 bases and J 3 bases, with 5 bases left between them. The germline V gene encodes CDR1 SGDLS and CDR2 YYNGEE. The CDR3 loop spans 11 amino acids.

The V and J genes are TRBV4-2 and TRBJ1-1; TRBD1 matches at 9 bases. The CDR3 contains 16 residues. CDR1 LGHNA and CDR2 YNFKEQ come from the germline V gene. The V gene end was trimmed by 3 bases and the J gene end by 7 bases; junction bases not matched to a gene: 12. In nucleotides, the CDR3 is TGTGCCAGCAGCCACCGGGACAGGGCGGGATACGATGAAGCTTTCTTT. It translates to CASSHRDRAGYDEAFF.

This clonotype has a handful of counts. The CDR3 loop is CASSLERPSYNEQFF. The CDR3 bases are TGCGCCAGCAGCTTGGAACGGCCCTCCTACAATGAGCAGTTCTTC. The V call is TRBV5-1, the J call TRBJ2-1; D gene uncertain. This CDR3 spans 15 amino acids. The V and J ends lost 0 bases and 0 bases respectively, with 7 bases between them. Germline CDR1 SGHRS, CDR2 YFSETQ.

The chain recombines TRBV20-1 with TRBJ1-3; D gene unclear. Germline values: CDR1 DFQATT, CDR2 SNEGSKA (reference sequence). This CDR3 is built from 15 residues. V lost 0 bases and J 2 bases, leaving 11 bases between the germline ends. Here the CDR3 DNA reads TGCAGTGCTAGAGACCCGAATGGGGCTGGAAACACCATATATTTT. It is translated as CSARDPNGAGNTIYF.

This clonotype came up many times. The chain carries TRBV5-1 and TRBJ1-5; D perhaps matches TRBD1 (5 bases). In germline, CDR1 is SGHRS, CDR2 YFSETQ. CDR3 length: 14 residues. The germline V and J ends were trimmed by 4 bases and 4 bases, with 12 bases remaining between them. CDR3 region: CASSPSGGNQPQHF. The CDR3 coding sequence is TGCGCCAGCAGCCCCTCTGGGGGGAATCAGCCCCAGCATTTT.

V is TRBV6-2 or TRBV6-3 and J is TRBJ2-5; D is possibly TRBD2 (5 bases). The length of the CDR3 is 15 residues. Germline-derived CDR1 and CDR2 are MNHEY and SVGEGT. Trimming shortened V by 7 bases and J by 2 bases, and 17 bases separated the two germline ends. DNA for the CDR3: TGTGCCAGCAACGGTCTAGCCGACGTACAAGAGACCCAGTACTTC. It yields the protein CASNGLADVQETQYF.

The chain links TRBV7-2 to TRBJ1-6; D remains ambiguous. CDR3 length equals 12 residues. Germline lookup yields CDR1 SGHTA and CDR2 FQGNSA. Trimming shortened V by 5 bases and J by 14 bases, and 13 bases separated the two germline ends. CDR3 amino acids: CASSLSNSALHF. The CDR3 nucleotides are TGTGCCAGCAGCCTGAGTAATTCGGCCCTCCACTTT.